Described below is a single TCR beta chain sequence and its context. The data derive from a study of blood T cell repertoires in COVID-19. About the study: Italy, Spain and the United States were the sources of the convalescent and acute COVID-19 samples. From T cells, B-cell-depleted T cells, or PBMCs came the material, which was cDNA or gDNA.

CDR1 and CDR2 from the germline V gene are MDHEN and SYDVKM. The CDR3 runs to 17 residues. Deletions cut 8 bases from V and 7 bases from J, with 27 bases between. Here immunoSEQ multiplex PCR was the method, and the copy in TCRdb shows in-frame clones only, minus some. The profile shows about 68,000 clones, approximately 90% of them singletons. Material for sequencing was peripheral blood. This rearrangement joins TRBV28 to TRBJ1-3, with a possible D match to TRBD1 (6 bases). The receptor's source is a man aged 45 to 65 with acute or convalescent COVID-19. Here the CDR3 DNA reads TGTGCCAGCGGCGAGCGGGACATTTATATCCCAAGGAACACCATATATTTT. It codes for CASGERDIYIPRNTIYF.